The present entry profiles one TCR beta chain with its context. These data belong to a study of blood T cell repertoires in COVID-19. Whole-study context: Material from acute and convalescent COVID-19 was sourced from the United States, Italy and Spain. T cells, B-cell-depleted T cells, or PBMCs provided the cDNA or gDNA that served as material.

Original processing methods: From reference gene primer amplification, estimates of nucleated cell counts were derived. The repertoire was sequenced with immunoSEQ multiplex PCR; TCRdb's copy has only in-frame clones and lacks some. The V and J calls and clone size come from that table; D and trimming were worked out from the DNA. The sample lists tens of thousands of clones, 70% to 85% occurring once. J gave up 5 bases and V 7 bases, and 8 bases lay outside the gene matches. The CDR3 sequence is 14 residues long. Per germline, CDR1 MNHEY and CDR2 SVGAGI. The sample consisted of peripheral blood. This receptor was taken from a woman aged 60 to 75 with acute or convalescent COVID-19. The V and J genes are TRBV6-5 and TRBJ2-7; TRBD1 agrees at 10 bases. The CDR3 DNA follows: TGTGCCAGCACCCTGACAGGGGGCCTGGACGAGCAGTACTTC. Translation: CASTLTGGLDEQYF.